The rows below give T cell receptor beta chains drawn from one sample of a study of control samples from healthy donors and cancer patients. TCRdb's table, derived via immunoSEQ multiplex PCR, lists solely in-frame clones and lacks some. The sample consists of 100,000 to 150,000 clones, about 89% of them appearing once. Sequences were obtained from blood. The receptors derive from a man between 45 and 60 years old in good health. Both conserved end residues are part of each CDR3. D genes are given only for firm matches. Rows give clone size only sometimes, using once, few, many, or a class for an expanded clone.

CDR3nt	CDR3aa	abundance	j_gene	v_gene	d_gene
TGTGCCAGCAGCCAAGATTATCCGGGGGAACAGCCCCAGCATTTT	CASSQDYPGEQPQHF	NA	TRBJ1-5	TRBV3-1/TRBV3-2	NA
TGTGCCAGCAGCGGCTCGGGCCCACAAGAGACCCAGTACTTC	CASSGSGPQETQYF	NA	TRBJ2-5	TRBV6-5	NA
TGCAGCGTTGAAGATCAAAGAGGCTACACCTTC	CSVEDQRGYTF	NA	TRBJ1-2	TRBV29-1	NA
TGTGCCAGCAGTTTACAGGGAAGGAGGGAGCAGTACTTC	CASSLQGRREQYF	NA	TRBJ2-7	TRBV6-6	NA
TGTGCCAGCAGTTTTTCCGGGTATCTCTCCTACGAGCAGTACTTC	CASSFSGYLSYEQYF	NA	TRBJ2-7	TRBV27	NA
TGTGCCAGCAGCCAAGTCCAACAGGGATCTGAAGCTTTCTTT	CASSQVQQGSEAFF	NA	TRBJ1-1	TRBV14	NA
TGTGCCAGCAGTTTAAGCGAGGGGGTGCGGACCCAGTACTTC	CASSLSEGVRTQYF	once	TRBJ2-5	TRBV27	NA
TGTGCCTGGAGTCAGGGGGGAAAAGAGACCCAGTACTTC	CAWSQGGKETQYF	NA	TRBJ2-5	TRBV30	NA
TGTGCCAGCAGTTACTCAGGCAGGGGTGGAGAGACCCAGTACTTC	CASSYSGRGGETQYF	NA	TRBJ2-5	TRBV6-2/TRBV6-3	NA
TGTGCCATCAGCACAGATACGCAGTATTTT	CAISTDTQYF	NA	TRBJ2-3	TRBV7-9	NA
TGTGCCAGTAGTCCCTGGGACAGGGGGTGGACTGAAGCTTTCTTT	CASSPWDRGWTEAFF	NA	TRBJ1-1	TRBV19	TRBD1
TGCGCCAGCAGCTTGGAGGGCGGCTCCTACAATGAGCAGTTCTTC	CASSLEGGSYNEQFF	NA	TRBJ2-1	TRBV5-1	NA
TGTGCCAGCAGTTTATCCCGGACAGGGGGCACTGAAGCTTTCTTT	CASSLSRTGGTEAFF	NA	TRBJ1-1	TRBV27	TRBD1
TGTGCCAGCAGTTACTCGGGACAGCCCAACTATGGCTACACCTTC	CASSYSGQPNYGYTF	NA	TRBJ1-2	TRBV6-5	TRBD1
TGTGCCACCAGTGAACCCCCCGAAAACTATGGCTACACCTTC	CATSEPPENYGYTF	NA	TRBJ1-2	TRBV24-1	NA
TGTGCCAGCAGTGTAGGACGGGGGGGCTATGAGACCCAGTACTTC	CASSVGRGGYETQYF	NA	TRBJ2-5	TRBV25-1	TRBD2
TGTGCCAGCAGCGCTTTAGCGGGCCTTTCCTACAATGAGCAGTTCTTC	CASSALAGLSYNEQFF	NA	TRBJ2-1	TRBV11-2	TRBD2
TGTGCCATCTCTACAGGGGGAAATTCACCCCTCCACTTT	CAISTGGNSPLHF	NA	TRBJ1-6	TRBV10-3	TRBD1
TGTGCCAGCAGTGAGCCAGGGAAAAATCAGCCCCAGCATTTT	CASSEPGKNQPQHF	NA	TRBJ1-5	TRBV6-1	NA
TGTGCCAGTAGTATAGGACTAGCGGGGGGGTATGGGGCAGATACGCAGTATTTT	CASSIGLAGGYGADTQYF	NA	TRBJ2-3	TRBV19	TRBD2
TGTGCCAGCAGTCCCGAGGGATACTACGAGCAGTACTTC	CASSPEGYYEQYF	NA	TRBJ2-7	TRBV27	NA
TGTGCCTGGAGACAGGGTGGTACCCCTGAAGCTTTCTTT	CAWRQGGTPEAFF	NA	TRBJ1-1	TRBV30	NA
TGTGCCAGCAGCGTAGAAGTTTCAGAGACCCAGTACTTC	CASSVEVSETQYF	NA	TRBJ2-5	TRBV9	NA
TGTGCCACCAGCAGGTCCAGCTACGAGCAGTACTTC	CATSRSSYEQYF	NA	TRBJ2-7	TRBV15	NA
TGTGCCAGCAGCTTGGGACTAGCGGGGGATACGCAGTATTTT	CASSLGLAGDTQYF	few	TRBJ2-3	TRBV5-4	TRBD2
TGCGCCAGCAGCTGGGGGAACACCGGGGAGCTGTTTTTT	CASSWGNTGELFF	NA	TRBJ2-2	TRBV5-1	NA
TGTGCCAGTAGTATACATAGCGGGGGGCCGAGTGGCAATGAGCAGTTCTTC	CASSIHSGGPSGNEQFF	NA	TRBJ2-1	TRBV19	TRBD2
TGTGCCAGCAACACCTATGTCAACAGGGCTGAATACAATGAGCAGTTCTTC	CASNTYVNRAEYNEQFF	NA	TRBJ2-1	TRBV27	NA
TGTGCCAGCAGACCTCCTACTCCCGGTGAAGCTTTCTTT	CASRPPTPGEAFF	NA	TRBJ1-1	TRBV12-3/TRBV12-4	NA
TGCGCCAGCAGTTTACAGGGGCAGGGGGAGACCCAGTACTTC	CASSLQGQGETQYF	NA	TRBJ2-5	TRBV4-1	TRBD1
TGTGCCAGCACGAGTATGACAGGGTATGGCTACACCTTC	CASTSMTGYGYTF	NA	TRBJ1-2	TRBV5-6	TRBD1
TGTGCCAGAAGCAGGGACAGGGTCCCAGAGACCCAGTACTTC	CARSRDRVPETQYF	NA	TRBJ2-5	TRBV5-3	TRBD1
TGTGCCAGCAGTTTGAGTATGAACACTGAAGCTTTCTTT	CASSLSMNTEAFF	NA	TRBJ1-1	TRBV6-5	NA
TGTGCCAGCAGTCCCGGGACAGGGGATTATGGCTACACCTTC	CASSPGTGDYGYTF	once	TRBJ1-2	TRBV27	TRBD1
TGTGCCAGCAGCGAGGGACAGGGATATGTCTATGGCTACACCTTC	CASSEGQGYVYGYTF	NA	TRBJ1-2	TRBV5-4	TRBD1
TGTGCCAGCAGCTCCAGGGGTGGGGACACCATATATTTT	CASSSRGGDTIYF	NA	TRBJ1-3	TRBV11-3	NA
TGCGCCAGCAGCTCCCAGACAGGGGGCAAGGTGGATACGCAGTATTTT	CASSSQTGGKVDTQYF	NA	TRBJ2-3	TRBV5-1	TRBD1
TGTGCCAGCAGCTTAGACTGGGACAGACAAGAGACCCAGTACTTC	CASSLDWDRQETQYF	NA	TRBJ2-5	TRBV7-2	TRBD1
TGCGCCAGCGCCGAGGGGAATAGCAATCAGCCCCAGCATTTT	CASAEGNSNQPQHF	NA	TRBJ1-5	TRBV5-1	NA
TGTGCCAGCAGCAGACGAGGGGAAGATCAGCCCCAGCATTTT	CASSRRGEDQPQHF	NA	TRBJ1-5	TRBV6-2/TRBV6-3	NA